The table lists the clone carrying this T cell receptor (beta chain) with a few counts. V dropped 2 bases and J dropped 3; count of bases not matched to a gene: 4. In germline, CDR1 is SQVTM, CDR2 ANQGSEA. The CDR3 spans 13 residues. The data were taken from a study of cytomegalovirus exposure and HLA in healthy donors. 60 Vbeta and 13 Jbeta primers were used in PCR. Produced via immunoSEQ multiplex PCR; TCRdb's table is partial and in-frame only. The repertoire holds roughly 89,000 clones, with around 84% as singletons. The source material was PBMCs. This chain links TRBV29-1 with TRBJ2-7; TRBD2 aligns across 7 bases. The clonotype was recovered from a young man in good health and CMV-seronegative. In DNA, the CDR3 is TGCAGCGTTGAATTCCCTAGCGGCTACGAGCAGTACTTC. Amino acid sequence: CSVEFPSGYEQYF.